One sample yielded the 7 T cell receptor beta chains listed below, sequenced in a study of cytomegalovirus exposure and HLA in healthy donors (dated by TCRdb to about 2017). Library prep was done by the immunoSEQ multiplex PCR assay. The multiplex PCR relied on a mix of 60 forward primers for TCR Vbeta segments and 13 reverse primers for TCR Jbeta segments. TCRdb provides this immuneACCESS table in a form limited to in-frame rearrangements. Some clones are lacking; in checked studies, under half of them reflect an unresolved V gene, and why the rest are absent is not known. The sample table contains around 150,000 clones; only one count was recorded for 75% to 85% of them. The ten largest clonotypes hold 1.3% to 1.5% of the sample. Sequenced input: PBMCs. The receptors here all came from a woman in her thirties or forties in good health and CMV-seronegative.

This chain joins TRBV19 and TRBJ2-7; 10 nucleotides match TRBD2. Germline lookup yields CDR1 LNHDA and CDR2 SQIVND (reference sequence). The ends lost 5 bases at V and 7 bases at J; junction bases unmatched: 11. The CDR3 consists of 15 residues. CDR3 DNA: TGTGCCAGTAGTTCTTGGACTAGCGGCGAAAAAGAGCAGTACTTC. Its protein product is CASSSWTSGEKEQYF.

This rearrangement joins TRBV7-2 to TRBJ2-2, with a weak D call TRBD2 (5 bases). The CDR3 is 15 residues long. Trimming removed 3 bases from V and 1 base from J, with 9 bases in between. CDR1 and CDR2 (germline): SGHTA, FQGNSA. The CDR3 loop reads CASSFGRGNTGELFF. The CDR3 nucleotides read TGTGCCAGCAGCTTTGGCCGGGGGAACACCGGGGAGCTGTTTTTT.

This clone occurred once. V and J are TRBV6-5 and TRBJ2-3, with a tentative D call TRBD1 (6 bases). The CDR3 sequence is 16 residues long. The V end lost 2 bases, the J end lost 0 bases, and 12 bases lay between the germline ends. Germline CDR1 reads MNHEY; CDR2 reads SVGAGI. This CDR3 reads CASSYGQLPSTDTQYF. The CDR3 region has the DNA TGTGCCAGCAGTTACGGACAGTTACCTAGCACAGATACGCAGTATTTT.

The V gene is TRBV29-1, the J gene TRBJ1-4; TRBD1 might be the D (5 bases). CDR3 length: 15 amino acids. The germline CDR1 and CDR2 sequences are SQVTM and ANQGSEA. V lost 4 bases and J 0 bases, leaving 12 bases between the germline ends. CDR3 loop: CSVGGSRATNEKLFF. The DNA of the CDR3 is TGCAGCGTTGGGGGCAGCCGGGCAACTAATGAAAAACTGTTTTTT.

The J gene is TRBJ1-4, the V gene TRBV4-3; TRBD1 matches 7 bases. Per germline, CDR1 LGHNA and CDR2 YSLEER. The V and J ends lost 4 bases and 4 bases, in that order; junction bases with no gene match: 6. The CDR3 totals 15 residues. The DNA for the CDR3 is TGCGCCAGCAGCCGAAAGGGACAGCGTAATGAAAAACTGTTTTTT. Its translation: CASSRKGQRNEKLFF.

The CDR3 reads CASSRQGNQPQHF. Written as DNA, the CDR3 is TGCGCCAGCAGCCGACAGGGAAATCAGCCCCAGCATTTT. The chain joins TRBV5-1 to TRBJ1-5, with 7 bases fitting TRBD1. Germline CDR1 SGHRS, CDR2 YFSETQ. This CDR3 region has 13 residues. The trim removed 4 bases at V and 4 bases at J, leaving 2 bases unmatched.

This rearrangement joins TRBV13 to TRBJ2-2; weak D call: TRBD2 (6 bases). The CDR3 loop spans 14 amino acids. V was shortened by 5 bases and J by 4 bases, with 11 bases between the two germline ends. From germline, CDR1 is PRHDT and CDR2 FYEKMQ (reference sequence). CDR3 nucleotides: TGTGCCAGCAGCCCGTGGACTACCACCGGGGAGCTGTTTTTT. This sequence encodes CASSPWTTTGELFF. The full variable domain, with the rest looked up from reference TRBV13 and TRBJ2-2, is AAGVIQSPRHLIKEKRETATLKCYPIPRHDTVYWYQQGPGQDPQFLISFYEKMQSDKGSIPDRFSAQQFSDYHSELNMSSLELGDSALYFCASSPWTTTGELFFGEGSRLTVL.